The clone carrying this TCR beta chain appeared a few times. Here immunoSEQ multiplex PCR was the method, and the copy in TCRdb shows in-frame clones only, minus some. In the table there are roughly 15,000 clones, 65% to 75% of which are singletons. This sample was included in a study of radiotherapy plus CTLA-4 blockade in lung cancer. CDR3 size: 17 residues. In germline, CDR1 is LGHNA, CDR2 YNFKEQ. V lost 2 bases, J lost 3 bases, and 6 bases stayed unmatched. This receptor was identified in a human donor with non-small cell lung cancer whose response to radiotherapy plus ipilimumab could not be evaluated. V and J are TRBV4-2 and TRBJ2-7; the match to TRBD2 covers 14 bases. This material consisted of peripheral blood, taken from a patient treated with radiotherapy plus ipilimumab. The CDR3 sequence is CASSQSGLAGALYEQYF. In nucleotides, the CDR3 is TGTGCCAGCAGCCAATCGGGACTAGCGGGGGCTCTCTACGAGCAGTACTTC.